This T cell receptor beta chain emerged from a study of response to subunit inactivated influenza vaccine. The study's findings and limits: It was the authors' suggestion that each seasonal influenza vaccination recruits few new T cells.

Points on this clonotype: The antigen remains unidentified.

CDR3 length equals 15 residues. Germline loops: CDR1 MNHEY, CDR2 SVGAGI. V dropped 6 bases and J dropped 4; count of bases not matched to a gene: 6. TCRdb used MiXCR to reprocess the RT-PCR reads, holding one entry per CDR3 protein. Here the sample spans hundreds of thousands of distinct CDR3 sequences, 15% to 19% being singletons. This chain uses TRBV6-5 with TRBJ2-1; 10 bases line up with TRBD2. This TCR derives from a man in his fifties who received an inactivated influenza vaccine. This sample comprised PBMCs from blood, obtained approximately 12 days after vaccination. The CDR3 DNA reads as TGTGCCAGCAGGTATCCGGGACTAGCGTACAATGAGCAGTTCTTC. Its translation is CASRYPGLAYNEQFF.